The entry below gives a single TCR beta chain sequence along with its context. Its target is not known. These data come from a study of regulatory T cells in long-lasting Graves disease. Libraries of TCR beta came from iRepertoire HTBI primers plus Arm-PCR of CDR3 regions. Each CDR3 protein gets one entry after TCRdb re-called the multiplex PCR reads with MiXCR. The repertoire includes 400,000 to 450,000 distinct CDR3 sequences, around 24% of them detected once, and about a quarter sits in the top ten. The CDR3 has 16 amino acids. V dropped 6 bases and J dropped 7 bases, with 21 bases sitting between them. CDR1 is LNHDA and CDR2 is SQIVND in the germline V gene (reference sequence). Specified time point: persistent/refractory GD, antithyroid drugs over 5 years with positive TRAb. Extracted PBMC RNA gave rise to the TCR library. All patients originated from an endocrinology department located in Xi'an, China.

Study-wide points: With approximately 2,500 shared public clonotypes, persistent patients exceeded new patients, who shared approximately 880. Those with persistent Graves' had less TCR diversity than newly diagnosed patients. Repertoires from persistent disease leaned toward TRBV28, TRBJ1-2 and TRBJ2-5.

The chain employs TRBV19 and TRBJ2-2, with D perhaps given as TRBD1 or TRBD2 (6 bases each). The sample consisted of peripheral blood mononuclear cells (PBMCs), taken when the disease was refractory, from a patient treated with antithyroid drugs. This TCR was recovered from a female donor with Graves disease. The CDR3 here is CASRGGPGVFGGELFF. CDR3 coding DNA: TGTGCCAGTAGAGGGGGGCCTGGAGTTTTCGGCGGGGAGCTGTTTTTT.